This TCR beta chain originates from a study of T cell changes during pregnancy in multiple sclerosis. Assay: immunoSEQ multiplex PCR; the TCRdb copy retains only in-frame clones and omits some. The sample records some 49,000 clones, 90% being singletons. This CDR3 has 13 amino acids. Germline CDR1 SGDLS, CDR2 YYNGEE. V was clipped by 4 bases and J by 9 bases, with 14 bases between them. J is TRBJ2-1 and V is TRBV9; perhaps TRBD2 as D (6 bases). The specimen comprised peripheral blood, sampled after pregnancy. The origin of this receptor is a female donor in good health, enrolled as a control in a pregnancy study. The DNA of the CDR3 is TGTGCCAGCAGCATGGGACTCCTTCGTGAGCAGTTCTTC. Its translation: CASSMGLLREQFF.